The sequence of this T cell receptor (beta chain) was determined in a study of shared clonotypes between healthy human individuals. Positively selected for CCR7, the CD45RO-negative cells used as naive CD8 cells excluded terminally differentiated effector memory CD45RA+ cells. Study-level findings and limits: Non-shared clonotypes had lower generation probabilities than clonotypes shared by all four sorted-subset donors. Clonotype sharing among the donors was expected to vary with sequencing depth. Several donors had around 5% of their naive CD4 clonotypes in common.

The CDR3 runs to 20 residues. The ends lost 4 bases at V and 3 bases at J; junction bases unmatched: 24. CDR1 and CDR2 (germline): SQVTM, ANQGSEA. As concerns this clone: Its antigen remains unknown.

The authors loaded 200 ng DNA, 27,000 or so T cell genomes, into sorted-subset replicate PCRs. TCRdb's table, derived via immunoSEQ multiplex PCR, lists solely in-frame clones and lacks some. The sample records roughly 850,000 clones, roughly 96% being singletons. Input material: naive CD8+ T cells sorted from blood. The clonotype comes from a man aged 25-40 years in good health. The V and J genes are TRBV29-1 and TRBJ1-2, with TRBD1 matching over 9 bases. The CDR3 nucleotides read TGCAGCGTTGGCCCACCCCCACCGGGACAGGGATTCCCAGGGGACTATGGCTACACCTTC. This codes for CSVGPPPPGQGFPGDYGYTF.